This section outlines one T cell receptor (beta chain) sequence together with its context. Its antigen is not known. Every sampled donor was Caucasian and healthy. The source of the sample is a study of identical twins. Broader study findings: Those out-of-frame alpha sequences shared by twins showed an excess of low generation probability. Insertions were reduced in abundant cord blood beta clonotypes but not in memory repertoires.

The CDR3 covers 13 residues. Deletions cut 2 bases from V and 8 bases from J, with 10 bases between. TCRdb recomputed calls from the 5' RACE reads with MiXCR, one row per CDR3 protein. The repertoire has about 890,000 distinct CDR3 sequences, 9% to 15% of them found once; the top ten carry about 1.6%. These records were also assigned to another study, of yellow fever vaccine responses in identical twins.

The chain links TRBV12-3 or TRBV12-4 to TRBJ2-1; no definite D call. This sequence was found in a woman aged 18-29 years in good health. Specimen: PBMCs. This chain's CDR3 is CASSLTQSYEQFF. The CDR3 DNA is TGTGCCAGCAGTTTAACCCAATCGTATGAGCAGTTCTTC.